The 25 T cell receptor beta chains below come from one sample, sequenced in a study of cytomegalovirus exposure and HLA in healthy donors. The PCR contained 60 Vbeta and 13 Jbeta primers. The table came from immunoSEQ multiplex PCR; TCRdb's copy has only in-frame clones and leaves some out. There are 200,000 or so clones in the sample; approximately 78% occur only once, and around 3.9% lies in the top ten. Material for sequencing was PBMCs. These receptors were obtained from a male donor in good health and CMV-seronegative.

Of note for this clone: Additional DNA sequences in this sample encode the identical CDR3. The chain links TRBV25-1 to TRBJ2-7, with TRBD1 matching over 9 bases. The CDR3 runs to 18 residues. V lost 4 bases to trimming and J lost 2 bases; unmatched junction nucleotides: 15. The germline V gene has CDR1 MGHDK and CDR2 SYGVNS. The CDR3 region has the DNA TGTGCCAGCAGTGGCGAGACAGGGGGTCTCCGCCGAGCCTACGAGCAGTACTTC. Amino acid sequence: CASSGETGGLRRAYEQYF.

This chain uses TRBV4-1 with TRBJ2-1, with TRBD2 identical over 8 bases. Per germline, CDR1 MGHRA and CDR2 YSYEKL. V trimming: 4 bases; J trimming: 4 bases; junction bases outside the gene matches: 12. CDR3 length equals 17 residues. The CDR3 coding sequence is TGCGCCAGCAGCCGATCGGGGGCTAGCGGGCCTTACAATGAGCAGTTCTTC. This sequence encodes CASSRSGASGPYNEQFF.

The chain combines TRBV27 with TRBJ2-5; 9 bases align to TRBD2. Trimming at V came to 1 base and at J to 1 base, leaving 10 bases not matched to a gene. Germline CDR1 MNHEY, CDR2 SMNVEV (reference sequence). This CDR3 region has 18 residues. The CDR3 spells CASSLFWKVAGAQETQYF. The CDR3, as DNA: TGTGCCAGCAGTTTATTTTGGAAGGTAGCGGGAGCCCAAGAGACCCAGTACTTC.

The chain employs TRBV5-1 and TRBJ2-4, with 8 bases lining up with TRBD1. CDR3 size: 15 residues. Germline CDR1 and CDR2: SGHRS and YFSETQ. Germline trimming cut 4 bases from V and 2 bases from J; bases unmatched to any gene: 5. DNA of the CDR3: TGCGCCAGCAGCCCGGGGACAGGTACCAAAAACATTCAGTACTTC. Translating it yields CASSPGTGTKNIQYF. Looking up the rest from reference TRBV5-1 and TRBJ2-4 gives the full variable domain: KAGVTQTPRYLIKTRGQQVTLSCSPISGHRSVSWYQQTPGQGLQFLFEYFSETQRNKGNFPGRFSGRQFSNSRSEMNVSTLELGDSALYLCASSPGTGTKNIQYFGAGTRLSVL.

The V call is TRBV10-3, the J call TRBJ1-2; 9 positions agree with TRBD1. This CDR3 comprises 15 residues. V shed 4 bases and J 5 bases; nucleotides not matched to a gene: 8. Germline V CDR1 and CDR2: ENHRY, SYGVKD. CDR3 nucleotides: TGTGCCATCAGTGCCGGGACAGGGCGACTTTATGGCTACACCTTC. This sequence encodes CAISAGTGRLYGYTF.

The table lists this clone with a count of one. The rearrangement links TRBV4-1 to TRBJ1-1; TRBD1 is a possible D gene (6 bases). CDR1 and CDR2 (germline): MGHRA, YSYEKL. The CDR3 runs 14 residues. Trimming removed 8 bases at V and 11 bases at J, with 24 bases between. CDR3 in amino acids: CASAPSAAGEVAFF. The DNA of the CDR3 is TGCGCCAGCGCGCCTTCGGCGGCAGGGGAAGTGGCTTTCTTT.

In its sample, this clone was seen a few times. In DNA, the CDR3 is TGTGCCAGCAGCGACAGGAATAATGAAAAACTGTTTTTT. Translated, it gives CASSDRNNEKLFF. The chain is built from TRBV6-5 and TRBJ1-4; tentatively, D is TRBD1 (6 bases). The CDR3 length is 13 residues. The V end was cut by 6 bases, the J end by 4 bases, with 9 bases between. Germline CDR1 reads MNHEY; CDR2 reads SVGAGI.

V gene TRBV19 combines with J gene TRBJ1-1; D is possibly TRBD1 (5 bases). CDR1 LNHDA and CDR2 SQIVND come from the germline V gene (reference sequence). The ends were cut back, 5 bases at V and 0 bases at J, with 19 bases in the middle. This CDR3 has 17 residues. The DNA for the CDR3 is TGTGCCAGTAGTCCTCCCCTGGGTCGGGGGATGAACACTGAAGCTTTCTTT. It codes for CASSPPLGRGMNTEAFF.

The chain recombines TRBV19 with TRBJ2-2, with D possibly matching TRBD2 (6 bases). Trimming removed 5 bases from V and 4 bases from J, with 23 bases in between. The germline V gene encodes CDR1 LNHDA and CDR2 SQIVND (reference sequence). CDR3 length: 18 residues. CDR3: CASSSQKGGVRGTGELFF. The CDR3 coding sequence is TGTGCCAGTAGTTCCCAAAAAGGCGGGGTAAGGGGCACCGGGGAGCTGTTTTTT.

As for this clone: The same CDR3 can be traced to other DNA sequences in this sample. The CDR3 nucleotides are TGTGCCATTAGGGGGACAGGGGGACATGGCTACACCTTC. It yields the protein CAIRGTGGHGYTF. The chain joins TRBV10-3 to TRBJ1-2; 11 bases match TRBD1. Losses at the gene ends were 9 bases for V and 6 bases for J; bases not matched to a gene: 6. This CDR3 is 13 amino acids long. The germline V gene encodes CDR1 ENHRY and CDR2 SYGVKD.

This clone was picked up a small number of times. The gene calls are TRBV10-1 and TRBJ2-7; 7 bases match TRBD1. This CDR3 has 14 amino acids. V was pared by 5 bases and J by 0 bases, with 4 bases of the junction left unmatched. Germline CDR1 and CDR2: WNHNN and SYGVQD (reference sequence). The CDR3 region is CASSRGPSSYEQYF. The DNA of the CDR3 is TGCGCCAGCAGTAGGGGGCCGAGCTCCTACGAGCAGTACTTC.

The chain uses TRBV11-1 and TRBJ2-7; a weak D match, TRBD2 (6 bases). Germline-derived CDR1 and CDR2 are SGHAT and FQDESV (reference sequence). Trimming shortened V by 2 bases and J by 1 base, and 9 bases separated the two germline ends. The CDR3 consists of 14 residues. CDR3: CASSLLAGSYEQYF. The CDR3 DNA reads TGTGCCAGCAGCTTACTCGCGGGATCCTACGAGCAGTACTTC.

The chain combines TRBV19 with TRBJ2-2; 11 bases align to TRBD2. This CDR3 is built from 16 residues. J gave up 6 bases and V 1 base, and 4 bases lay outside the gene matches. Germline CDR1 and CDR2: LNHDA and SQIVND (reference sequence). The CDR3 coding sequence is TGTGCCAGTAGTATAGTTCGACTAGCGGGACCCGGGGAGCTGTTTTTT. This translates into CASSIVRLAGPGELFF.

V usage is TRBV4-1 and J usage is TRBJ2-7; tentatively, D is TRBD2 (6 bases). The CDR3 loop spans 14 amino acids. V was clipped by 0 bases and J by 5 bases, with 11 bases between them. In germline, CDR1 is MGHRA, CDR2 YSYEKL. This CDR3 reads CASSQDGGYNEQYF. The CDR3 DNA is TGCGCCAGCAGCCAAGACGGGGGATACAACGAGCAGTACTTC.

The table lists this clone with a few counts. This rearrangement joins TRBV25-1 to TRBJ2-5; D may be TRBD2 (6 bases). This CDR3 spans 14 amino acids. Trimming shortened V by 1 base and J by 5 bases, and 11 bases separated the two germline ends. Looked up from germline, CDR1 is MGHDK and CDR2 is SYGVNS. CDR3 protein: CASSEWVGRETQYF. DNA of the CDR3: TGTGCCAGCAGTGAATGGGTGGGGAGGGAGACCCAGTACTTC.

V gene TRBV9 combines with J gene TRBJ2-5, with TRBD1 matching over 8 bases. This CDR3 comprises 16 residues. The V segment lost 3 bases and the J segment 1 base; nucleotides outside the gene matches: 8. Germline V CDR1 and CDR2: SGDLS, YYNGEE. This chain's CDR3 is CASSERAQGGQETQYF. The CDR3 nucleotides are TGTGCCAGCAGCGAGCGGGCACAGGGGGGCCAAGAGACCCAGTACTTC.

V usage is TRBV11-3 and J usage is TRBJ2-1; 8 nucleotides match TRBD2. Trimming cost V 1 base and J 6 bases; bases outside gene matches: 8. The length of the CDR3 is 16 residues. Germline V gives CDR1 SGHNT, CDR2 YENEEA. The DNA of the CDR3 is TGTGCCAGCAGCTTAGTGGGGGGTACTAGCGGCAATGAGCAGTTCTTC. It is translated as CASSLVGGTSGNEQFF.

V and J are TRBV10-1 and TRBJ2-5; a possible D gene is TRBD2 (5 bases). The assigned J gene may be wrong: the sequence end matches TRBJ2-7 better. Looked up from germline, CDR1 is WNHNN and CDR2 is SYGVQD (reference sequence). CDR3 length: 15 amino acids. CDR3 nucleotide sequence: TGCGCCAGCAGTGAGTCGGGAGCGGTCTCCTACGAGCAGTACTTC. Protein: CASSESGAVSYEQYF.

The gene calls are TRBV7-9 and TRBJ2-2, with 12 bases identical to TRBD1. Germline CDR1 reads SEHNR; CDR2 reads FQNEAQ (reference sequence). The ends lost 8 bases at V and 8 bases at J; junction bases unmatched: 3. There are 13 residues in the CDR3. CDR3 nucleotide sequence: TGTGCCAGCGGGACAGGGGGCTTAGGGGAGCTGTTTTTT. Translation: CASGTGGLGELFF.

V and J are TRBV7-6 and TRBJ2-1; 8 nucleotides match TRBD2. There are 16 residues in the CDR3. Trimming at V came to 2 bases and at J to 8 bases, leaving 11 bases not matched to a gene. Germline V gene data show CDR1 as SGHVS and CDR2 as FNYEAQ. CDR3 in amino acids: CASSLYSGTPSDEQFF. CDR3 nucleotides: TGTGCCAGCAGCTTATATAGCGGGACCCCTAGCGATGAGCAGTTCTTC.

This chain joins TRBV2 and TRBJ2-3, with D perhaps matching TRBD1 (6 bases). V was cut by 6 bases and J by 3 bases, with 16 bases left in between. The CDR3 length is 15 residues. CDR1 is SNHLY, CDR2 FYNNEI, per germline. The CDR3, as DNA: TGTGCCAGCAGGTCCCAGGGGTTAGGGACAGATACGCAGTATTTT. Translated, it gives CASRSQGLGTDTQYF.

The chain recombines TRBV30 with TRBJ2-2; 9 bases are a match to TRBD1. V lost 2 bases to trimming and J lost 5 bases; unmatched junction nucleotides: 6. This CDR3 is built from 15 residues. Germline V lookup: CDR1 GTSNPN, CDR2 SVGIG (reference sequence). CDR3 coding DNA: TGTGCCTGGAGTCTACAGGGGGCCTATACCGGGGAGCTGTTTTTT. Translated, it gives CAWSLQGAYTGELFF.

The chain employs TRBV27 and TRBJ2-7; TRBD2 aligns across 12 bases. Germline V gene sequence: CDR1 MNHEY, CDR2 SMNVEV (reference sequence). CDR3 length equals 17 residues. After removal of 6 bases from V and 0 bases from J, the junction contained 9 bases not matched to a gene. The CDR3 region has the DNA TGTGCCAGCAGGCCTGGACTAGCGGGATTTCTCTCCTACGAGCAGTACTTC. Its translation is CASRPGLAGFLSYEQYF.

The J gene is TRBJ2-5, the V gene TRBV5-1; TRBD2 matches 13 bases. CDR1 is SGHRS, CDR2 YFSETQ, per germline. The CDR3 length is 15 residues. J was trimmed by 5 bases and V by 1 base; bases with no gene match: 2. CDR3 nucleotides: TGCGCCAGCAGCTTGACTAGCGGGAGGGCGGAGACCCAGTACTTC. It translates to CASSLTSGRAETQYF.

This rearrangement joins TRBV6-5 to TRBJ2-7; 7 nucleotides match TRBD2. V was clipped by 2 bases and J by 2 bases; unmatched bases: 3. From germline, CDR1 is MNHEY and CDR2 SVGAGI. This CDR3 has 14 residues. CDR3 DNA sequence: TGTGCCAGCAGTTACGGCGGGAGCGCCTACGAGCAGTACTTC. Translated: CASSYGGSAYEQYF.